This record looks at one TCR beta chain sequence and its context. The antigen remains undetermined. Assay used: immunoSEQ multiplex PCR; TCRdb lists only in-frame clones, some missing. The repertoire consists of over 250,000 clones, with about nine tenths occurring once and the leading ten covering 1.2%. This sample is drawn from a study of cytomegalovirus exposure and HLA in healthy donors. General observations from the study: The tendency of first-cohort TCR clusters to co-occur in the 100 to 150 validation repertoires was identified by a subsequent analysis.

Germline CDR1 SGHRS, CDR2 YFSETQ. The V gene end was trimmed by 2 bases and the J gene end by 2 bases; junction bases not matched to a gene: 7. The CDR3 is made up of 16 amino acids. The origin of this receptor is a young woman in good health and CMV-seropositive. The V call is TRBV5-1, the J call TRBJ2-3, with 8 bases aligning to TRBD2. The material sequenced was PBMCs. This CDR3 is CASSFKAGEITDTQYF. DNA for the CDR3: TGCGCCAGCAGCTTTAAAGCGGGGGAGATCACAGATACGCAGTATTTT.